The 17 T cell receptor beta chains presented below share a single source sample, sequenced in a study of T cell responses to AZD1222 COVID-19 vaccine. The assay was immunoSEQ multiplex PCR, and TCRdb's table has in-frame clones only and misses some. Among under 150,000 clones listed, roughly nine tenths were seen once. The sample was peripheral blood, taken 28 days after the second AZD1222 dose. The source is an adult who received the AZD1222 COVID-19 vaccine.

The CDR3 DNA sequence: TGTGCCAGCAGTGAATTGGACAGGGCGGGCTATGGCTACACCTTC. This codes for CASSELDRAGYGYTF. The chain recombines TRBV25-1 with TRBJ1-2; 8 bases match TRBD1. The CDR3 loop spans 15 amino acids. Germline loops: CDR1 MGHDK, CDR2 SYGVNS. V was pared by 1 base and J by 4 bases, with 5 bases of the junction left unmatched.

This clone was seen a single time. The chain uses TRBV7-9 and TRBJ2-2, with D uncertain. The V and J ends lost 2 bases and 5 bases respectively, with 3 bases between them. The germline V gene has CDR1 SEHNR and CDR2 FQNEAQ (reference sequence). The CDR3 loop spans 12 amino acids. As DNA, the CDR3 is TGTGCCAGCAGCTTATTGACCGGGGAGCTGTTTTTT. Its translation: CASSLLTGELFF.

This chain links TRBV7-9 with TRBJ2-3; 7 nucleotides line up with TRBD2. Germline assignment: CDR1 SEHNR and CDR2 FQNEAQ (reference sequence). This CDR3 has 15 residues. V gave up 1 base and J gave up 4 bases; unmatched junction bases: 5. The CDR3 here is CASSLGGSSPDTQYF. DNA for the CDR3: TGTGCCAGCAGCTTAGGCGGGAGTTCCCCAGATACGCAGTATTTT.

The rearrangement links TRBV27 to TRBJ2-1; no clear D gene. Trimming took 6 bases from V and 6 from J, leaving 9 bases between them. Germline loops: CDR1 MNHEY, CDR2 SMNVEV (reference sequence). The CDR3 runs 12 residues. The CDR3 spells CASRLDRNEQFF. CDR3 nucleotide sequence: TGTGCCAGCAGATTAGACCGCAATGAGCAGTTCTTC.

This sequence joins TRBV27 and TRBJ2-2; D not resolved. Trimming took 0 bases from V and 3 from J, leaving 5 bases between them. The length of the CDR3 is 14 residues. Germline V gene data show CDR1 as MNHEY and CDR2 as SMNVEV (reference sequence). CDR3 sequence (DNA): TGTGCCAGCAGTTTATCGGTCTACACCGGGGAGCTGTTTTTT. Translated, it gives CASSLSVYTGELFF.

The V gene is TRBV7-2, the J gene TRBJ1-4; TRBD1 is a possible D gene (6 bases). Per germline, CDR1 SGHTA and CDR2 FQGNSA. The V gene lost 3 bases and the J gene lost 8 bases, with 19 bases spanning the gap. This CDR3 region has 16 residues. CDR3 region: CASSFPRTTGREKLFF. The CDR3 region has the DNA TGTGCCAGCAGCTTCCCTCGGACGACAGGTCGCGAAAAACTGTTTTTT.

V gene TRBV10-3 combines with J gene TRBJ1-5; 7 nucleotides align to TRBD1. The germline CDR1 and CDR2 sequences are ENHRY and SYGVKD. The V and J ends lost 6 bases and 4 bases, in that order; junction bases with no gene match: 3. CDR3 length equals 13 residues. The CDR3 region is CAISLDRNQPQHF. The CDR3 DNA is TGTGCCATCAGCCTGGACAGGAATCAGCCCCAGCATTTT.

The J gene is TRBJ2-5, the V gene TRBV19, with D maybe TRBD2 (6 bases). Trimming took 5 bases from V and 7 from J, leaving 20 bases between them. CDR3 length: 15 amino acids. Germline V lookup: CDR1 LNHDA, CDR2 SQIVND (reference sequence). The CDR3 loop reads CASSSRGGLFGTQYF. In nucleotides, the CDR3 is TGTGCCAGTAGTTCCCGGGGCGGACTATTCGGGACCCAGTACTTC.

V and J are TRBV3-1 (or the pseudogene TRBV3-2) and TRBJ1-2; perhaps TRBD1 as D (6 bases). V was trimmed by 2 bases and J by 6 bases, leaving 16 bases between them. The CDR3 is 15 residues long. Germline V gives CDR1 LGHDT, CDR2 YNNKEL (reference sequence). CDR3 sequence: CASSQSGTPIHGYTF. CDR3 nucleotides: TGTGCCAGCAGCCAAAGCGGGACACCGATTCATGGCTACACCTTC.

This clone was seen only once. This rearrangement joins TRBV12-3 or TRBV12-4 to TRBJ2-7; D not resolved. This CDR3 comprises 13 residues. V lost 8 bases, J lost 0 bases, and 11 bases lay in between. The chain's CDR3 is CASQNPVSYEQYF. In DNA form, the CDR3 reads TGTGCCAGCCAAAACCCCGTCTCCTACGAGCAGTACTTC.

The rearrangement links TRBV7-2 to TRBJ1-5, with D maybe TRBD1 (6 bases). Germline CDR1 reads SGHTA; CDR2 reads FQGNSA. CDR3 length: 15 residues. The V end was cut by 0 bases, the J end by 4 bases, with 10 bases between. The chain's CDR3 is CASSLATGQNQPQHF. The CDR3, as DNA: TGTGCCAGCAGCTTAGCGACAGGACAAAATCAGCCCCAGCATTTT.

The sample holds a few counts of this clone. The CDR3 here is CASSLRQGGGNEKLFF. The CDR3 nucleotides read TGTGCCAGCAGTTTAAGACAGGGGGGAGGTAATGAAAAACTGTTTTTT. The chain joins TRBV27 to TRBJ1-4; 9 bases fit TRBD1. The CDR3 is made up of 16 amino acids. Trimming removed 2 bases from V and 4 bases from J; junction bases left unmatched: 5. The germline gives CDR1 MNHEY, CDR2 SMNVEV (reference sequence). The entire variable domain, with the rest obtained from reference TRBV27 and TRBJ1-4, is as follows: EAQVTQNPRYLITVTGKKLTVTCSQNMNHEYMSWYRQDPGLGLRQIYYSMNVEVTDKGDVPEGYKVSRKEKRNFPLILESPSPNQTSLYFCASSLRQGGGNEKLFFGSGTQLSVL.

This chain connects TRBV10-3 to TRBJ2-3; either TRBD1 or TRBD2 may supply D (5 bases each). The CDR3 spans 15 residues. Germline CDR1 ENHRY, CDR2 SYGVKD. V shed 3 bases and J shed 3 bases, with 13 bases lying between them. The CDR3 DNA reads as TGTGCCATCAGTGAAAGACAGTGGGGGACAGATACGCAGTATTTT. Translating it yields CAISERQWGTDTQYF.

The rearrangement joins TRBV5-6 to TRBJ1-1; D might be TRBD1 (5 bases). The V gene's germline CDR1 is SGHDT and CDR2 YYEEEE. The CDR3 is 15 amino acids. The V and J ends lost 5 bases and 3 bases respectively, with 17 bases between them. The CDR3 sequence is CASRPQGRGDTEAFF. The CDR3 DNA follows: TGTGCCAGCAGGCCCCAGGGCCGGGGGGACACTGAAGCTTTCTTT.

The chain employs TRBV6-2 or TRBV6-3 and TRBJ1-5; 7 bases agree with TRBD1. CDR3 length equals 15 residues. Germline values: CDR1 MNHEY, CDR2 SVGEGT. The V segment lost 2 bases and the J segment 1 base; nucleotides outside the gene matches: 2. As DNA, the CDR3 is TGTGCCAGCAGTTACAGGGGGCACAGCAATCAGCCCCAGCATTTT. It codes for CASSYRGHSNQPQHF.

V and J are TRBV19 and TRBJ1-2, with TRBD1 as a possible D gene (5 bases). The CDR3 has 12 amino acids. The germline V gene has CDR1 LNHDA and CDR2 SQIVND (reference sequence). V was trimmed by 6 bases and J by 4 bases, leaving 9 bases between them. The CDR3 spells CASSGDRYGYTF. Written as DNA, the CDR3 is TGTGCCAGTAGCGGGGACCGCTATGGCTACACCTTC.

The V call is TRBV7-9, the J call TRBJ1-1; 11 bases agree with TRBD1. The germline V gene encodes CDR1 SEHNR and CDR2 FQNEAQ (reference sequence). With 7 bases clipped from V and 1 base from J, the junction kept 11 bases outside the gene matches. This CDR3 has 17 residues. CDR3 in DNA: TGTGCCAGCACCACTTTAGGGGACAGGGGGGAGAACACTGAAGCTTTCTTT. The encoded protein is CASTTLGDRGENTEAFF.